The entry below describes one T cell receptor (beta chain). Read data end 3 residues before the CDR3 end; the end is taken from the germline J gene. The data were taken from a study of T cells in women clearing cervical HPV infection. The method was immunoSEQ multiplex PCR; TCRdb's version includes in-frame clones alone and lacks a portion of them. Across around 31,000 clones, the top ten clones capture about 4.5% of the sample. Germline V gene sequence: CDR1 SGHRS, CDR2 YFSETQ. The CDR3 covers 15 residues. V was clipped by 5 bases and J by 0 bases, with 15 bases between them. The chain couples TRBV5-1 to TRBJ2-7; the D gene is possibly TRBD1 (7 bases). The sequence was collected from a woman aged 18 to 75 with a cervical HPV16 infection that either progressed to CIN3+ or cleared (not recorded which). The sequenced material came from blood buffy coat. The covered CDR3 bases are TGCGCCAGCAGTTCTCAGGGGGGCTTCTCCTACGAG. Protein sequence: CASSSQGGFSYE. The full CDR3 protein reads CASSSQGGFSYEQYF.